This TCR beta chain was recovered during a study of shared clonotypes between healthy human individuals. It was at deep level that the assay was run. Method: immunoSEQ multiplex PCR; TCRdb's copy keeps in-frame clones and lacks some. The repertoire holds about 2.1 million clones, with 85% to 95% as singletons. Points from the study as a whole: The expectation was that sequencing depth would affect clonotype sharing among donors. A small donor pool kept down the genetic and exposure-history diversity that was represented. For naive CD4 cells, roughly 5% of clonotypes were shared across a handful of donors.

To note about this clone: Its antigen is not identified.

J lost 0 bases, V lost 3 bases, and 3 bases had no gene match. The CDR3 consists of 14 residues. Germline V gene lookup returns CDR1 SGHNT and CDR2 YYREEE (reference sequence). Terminally differentiated effector memory CD45RA+ cells were excluded from the naive CD8 cells, which were CD45RO-negative and positively selected for CCR7. The chain combines TRBV5-4 with TRBJ2-7; 7 nucleotides line up with TRBD2. Input material: naive CD8+ T cells from PBMCs. The receptor was derived from a man aged 18-30 years in good health. Some clones in this sample may be carry-over from other donors' samples. CDR3: CASSSGGGSYEQYF. CDR3 nucleotides: TGTGCCAGCAGCTCTGGGGGGGGCTCCTACGAGCAGTACTTC.